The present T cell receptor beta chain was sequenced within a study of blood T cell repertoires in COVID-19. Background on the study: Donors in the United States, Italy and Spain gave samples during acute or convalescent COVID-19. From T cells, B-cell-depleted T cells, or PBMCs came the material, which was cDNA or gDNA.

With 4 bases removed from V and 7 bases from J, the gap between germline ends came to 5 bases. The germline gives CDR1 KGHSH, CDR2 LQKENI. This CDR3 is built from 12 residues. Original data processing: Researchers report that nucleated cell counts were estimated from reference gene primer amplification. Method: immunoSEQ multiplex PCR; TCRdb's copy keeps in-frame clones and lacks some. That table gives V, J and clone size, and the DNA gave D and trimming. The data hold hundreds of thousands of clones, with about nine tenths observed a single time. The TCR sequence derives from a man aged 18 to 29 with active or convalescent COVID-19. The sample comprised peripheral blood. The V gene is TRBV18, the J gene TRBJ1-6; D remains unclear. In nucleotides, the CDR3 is TGTGCCAGCTCACAGAGAAATTCACCCCTCCACTTT. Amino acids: CASSQRNSPLHF.